One and the same sample provided the 22 T cell receptor beta chains below, sequenced in a study of T-cell memory formation after mild COVID-19. TCRdb called the 5' RACE reads again in MiXCR, with one record for every CDR3 protein. The sample gives 410,000 or so distinct CDR3 sequences, about 25% of which show up once; 13% is in the top ten. Sequencing was carried out using PBMCs or a T cell subset sorted from them (not recorded which). The receptors were sampled from an adult woman who had mild COVID-19 (a few samples of this study predate the infection). Cell type and time point are not known.

The chain couples TRBV3-1 to TRBJ1-2; D not resolved. The CDR3 has 16 amino acids. Trimming shortened V by 4 bases and J by 2 bases, and 17 bases separated the two germline ends. Germline-derived CDR1 and CDR2 are LGHDT and YNNKEL (reference sequence). This chain's CDR3 is CASSPGRMRTNYGYTF. For the CDR3, the DNA is TGTGCCAGCAGCCCAGGTAGGATGAGGACGAACTATGGCTACACCTTC.

This clonotype was picked up a small number of times. In nucleotides, the CDR3 is TGCAGCGTTGTATTTGACGAGGGGACCCAGTACTTC. Its protein product is CSVVFDEGTQYF. The genes are TRBV29-1 and TRBJ2-5; a weak D match, TRBD2 (5 bases). V lost 4 bases and J 7 bases, leaving 13 bases between the germline ends. CDR3 length: 12 amino acids. Germline CDR1 SQVTM, CDR2 ANQGSEA.

This clonotype was picked up many times. The V call is TRBV12-3 or TRBV12-4, the J call TRBJ2-7, with 7 positions matching TRBD1. Trimming cost V 5 bases and J 12 bases; bases outside gene matches: 16. The CDR3 runs 14 residues. The CDR3: CASSLGVRGGFLYF. CDR3 bases: TGTGCCAGCAGTCTCGGCGTGAGAGGGGGCTTCTTGTACTTC.

This clonotype was counted only a few times. The DNA for the CDR3 is TGTGCCAGCAGCCAAGCACGTGAGGCGACCCAGTACTTC. This gives the protein CASSQAREATQYF. The chain employs TRBV14 and TRBJ2-5; the D is unclear. Deletions cut 1 base from V and 7 bases from J, with 10 bases between. Per the germline V gene, CDR1 is SGHDN and CDR2 is FVKESK. The CDR3 contains 13 residues. The full variable domain, with the rest looked up from reference TRBV14 and TRBJ2-5, is EAGVTQFPSHSVIEKGQTVTLRCDPISGHDNLYWYRRVMGKEIKFLLHFVKESKQDESGMPNNRFLAERTGGTYSTLKVQPAELEDSGVYFCASSQAREATQYFGPGTRLLVL.

This chain uses TRBV12-3 or TRBV12-4 with TRBJ2-5; D gene ambiguous. Trimming left V 6 bases short and J 2 bases short, with 10 bases between. The CDR3 has 13 amino acids. CDR3 nucleotide sequence: TGTGCCAGCAGACCCTACGGGCAAGAGACCCAGTACTTC. Translated: CASRPYGQETQYF.

Only a few counts were recorded for this clonotype. V gene TRBV7-9 combines with J gene TRBJ2-1; 8 nucleotides agree with TRBD1. CDR1 is SEHNR and CDR2 is FQNEAQ in the germline V gene (reference sequence). This CDR3 is 16 amino acids long. V shed 8 bases and J 4 bases; nucleotides not matched to a gene: 13. The CDR3 DNA reads TGTGCCAGCTCGCCAAGTCCGGGACAGGTATACAATGAGCAGTTCTTC. Translation gives CASSPSPGQVYNEQFF.

This clonotype was picked up a small number of times. CDR3 region: CASSPDRAGYNEQFF. DNA of the CDR3: TGTGCCAGCAGCCCAGACAGGGCTGGGTACAATGAGCAGTTCTTC. The rearrangement uses TRBV7-2 and TRBJ2-1, with 7 bases identical to TRBD1. The germline CDR1 and CDR2 sequences are SGHTA and FQGNSA. The CDR3 spans 15 residues. The J segment lost 4 bases and the V segment lost 5 bases, leaving 8 bases of the junction unmatched.

This chain joins TRBV5-1 and TRBJ2-5; D gene ambiguous. The germline V gene has CDR1 SGHRS and CDR2 YFSETQ. The length of the CDR3 is 15 residues. Trimming shortened V by 0 bases and J by 0 bases, and 9 bases separated the two germline ends. The CDR3 bases are TGCGCCAGCAGCTTGGCCTTGGGCAACCAAGAGACCCAGTACTTC. This translates into CASSLALGNQETQYF.

This clonotype was seen a handful of times. The chain joins TRBV20-1 to TRBJ2-3; D might be TRBD2 (6 bases). Germline-derived CDR1 and CDR2 are DFQATT and SNEGSKA (reference sequence). This CDR3 is built from 14 residues. V shed 5 bases and J shed 3 bases, with 15 bases lying between them. The CDR3 here is CSAYRDRGTDTQYF. CDR3 sequence (DNA): TGCAGTGCTTACCGGGACCGGGGGACAGATACGCAGTATTTT.

V is TRBV4-2 and J is TRBJ2-7; D unresolved. V gave up 0 bases and J gave up 3 bases, with 15 bases separating them. The CDR3 sequence is 16 residues long. CDR1 is LGHNA, CDR2 YNFKEQ, per germline. Here the CDR3 reads CASSQEKGSPIYEQYF. Here the CDR3 DNA reads TGTGCCAGCAGCCAAGAGAAGGGTAGCCCGATCTACGAGCAGTACTTC.

This clonotype appeared a few times. This sequence joins TRBV7-8 and TRBJ1-2; a possible D gene is TRBD1 (5 bases). The CDR3 loop spans 18 amino acids. Trimming removed 2 bases from V and 0 bases from J, with 19 bases in between. Per the germline V gene, CDR1 is SGHVS and CDR2 is FQNEAQ. CDR3 nucleotide sequence: TGTGCCAGCAGCTTATATCTCTCGGGGGACGTAGCTAACTATGGCTACACCTTC. Translation gives CASSLYLSGDVANYGYTF.

The V and J genes are TRBV15 and TRBJ2-1; D unclear. This CDR3 contains 14 residues. V gave up 0 bases and J gave up 5 bases, with 8 bases separating them. CDR1 and CDR2 from the germline V gene are LNHNV and YYDKDF (reference sequence). CDR3 loop: CATSRDGPNNEQFF. In nucleotides, the CDR3 is TGTGCCACCAGCAGAGATGGGCCTAACAATGAGCAGTTCTTC. Complete variable domain (other parts from reference TRBV15 and TRBJ2-1): DAMVIQNPRYQVTQFGKPVTLSCSQTLNHNVMYWYQQKSSQAPKLLFHYYDKDFNNEADTPDNFQSRRPNTSFCFLDIRSPGLGDTAMYLCATSRDGPNNEQFFGPGTRLTVL.

The V gene is TRBV5-1, the J gene TRBJ2-7; no definite D call. V lost 0 bases to trimming and J lost 0 bases, with 7 bases between them. The germline V gene encodes CDR1 SGHRS and CDR2 YFSETQ. CDR3 length: 14 residues. CDR3 coding DNA: TGCGCCAGCAGCTTGGTATCCCACTCCTACGAGCAGTACTTC. Protein: CASSLVSHSYEQYF.

J is TRBJ1-1 and V is TRBV10-3; D is undetermined. The germline V gene has CDR1 ENHRY and CDR2 SYGVKD. V lost 0 bases to trimming and J lost 3 bases, with 5 bases between them. The CDR3 covers 13 residues. This CDR3 is CAISESVDTEAFF. The CDR3 DNA reads TGTGCCATCAGTGAGTCTGTGGACACTGAAGCTTTCTTT.

The chain has TRBV9 and TRBJ2-1; TRBD1 is a possible D gene (6 bases). Germline values: CDR1 SGDLS, CDR2 YYNGEE. V lost 0 bases to trimming and J lost 9 bases, with 10 bases between them. CDR3 length: 13 residues. For the CDR3, the DNA is TGTGCCAGCAGCGTAGGGGGGCGAGGTGAGCAGTTCTTC. This gives the protein CASSVGGRGEQFF.

This clonotype was counted at least ten times. The chain has TRBV7-9 and TRBJ2-3, with no clear D. Deletions cut 1 base from V and 7 bases from J, with 6 bases between. Looked up from germline, CDR1 is SEHNR and CDR2 is FQNEAQ (reference sequence). The CDR3 has 12 amino acids. The chain's CDR3 is CASSLEGYTQYF. The CDR3, as DNA: TGTGCCAGCAGCTTAGAAGGGTATACGCAGTATTTT.

Ten or more counts support this clonotype. The genes are TRBV29-1 and TRBJ1-4; D might be TRBD1 (5 bases). Germline lookup yields CDR1 SQVTM and CDR2 ANQGSEA. This CDR3 is 16 amino acids long. The V end lost 0 bases, the J end lost 14 bases, and 25 bases lay between the germline ends. The CDR3 sequence is CSVEDSTSGPGDGLFF. CDR3 DNA: TGCAGCGTTGAAGATTCGACTTCGGGGCCCGGTGATGGGCTGTTTTTT.

Only a few counts were recorded for this clonotype. This chain joins TRBV5-1 and TRBJ1-2, with D unclear. The V and J ends lost 4 bases and 8 bases respectively, with 12 bases between them. This CDR3 region has 12 residues. Per germline, CDR1 SGHRS and CDR2 YFSETQ. The DNA of the CDR3 is TGCGCCAGCAGCCCTCTCAACGCCGGCTACACCTTC. It is translated as CASSPLNAGYTF.

This clonotype was seen ten or more times. The CDR3 DNA reads as TGCGCCAGCAGCTTGAGAGGGGCCAACGTCCTGACTTTC. Residues: CASSLRGANVLTF. The chain employs TRBV5-1 and TRBJ2-6; D unresolved. This CDR3 comprises 13 residues. Germline V gives CDR1 SGHRS, CDR2 YFSETQ. V gave up 1 base and J gave up 4 bases, with 3 bases separating them.

Of note for this clonotype: A read error may account for a junction end that differs from germline. The V call is TRBV10-3, the J call TRBJ2-7, with 8 bases fitting TRBD1. Germline CDR1 reads ENHRY; CDR2 reads SYGVKD. There are 14 residues in the CDR3. CDR3 coding DNA: TGTGACATCAGTGAAGACAGGGGACTCTACGAGCAGTACTTC. Its protein is CDISEDRGLYEQYF.

This clonotype came up many times. V and J are TRBV5-1 and TRBJ2-7; TRBD2 matches 8 bases. CDR1 is SGHRS and CDR2 is YFSETQ in the germline V gene. Trimming cost V 0 bases and J 4 bases; bases outside gene matches: 3. CDR3 length: 14 amino acids. CDR3 coding DNA: TGCGCCAGCAGCTTGGGAGCGGGGGAGTACGAGCAGTACTTC. Translation: CASSLGAGEYEQYF.

This clonotype has a handful of counts. The chain links TRBV18 to TRBJ2-7, with 10 positions matching TRBD2. The CDR3 covers 15 residues. V shed 3 bases, J shed 5 bases, and the junction held 7 bases outside the gene matches. Germline V gives CDR1 KGHSH, CDR2 LQKENI. The CDR3 DNA reads as TGTGCCAGCTCACCCCTTCCTAGCGGGAGCGACGAGCAGTACTTC. This translates into CASSPLPSGSDEQYF.